The 21 T cell receptor beta chains below all came from one sample that was sequenced in a study of tumor and adjacent non-tumor tissue in lung cancer. RNA was extracted from bulk tissue without any cell sorting. A modified ARM-PCR protocol with three rounds of nested PCR amplified TCRbeta. TCRdb analysed the multiplex PCR reads with MiXCR anew, one entry per CDR3 protein. The data hold 100,000 to 150,000 distinct CDR3 sequences, with about 66% observed a single time. Sequencing input: lung tumor tissue. These receptor sequences come from a man aged 30 to 39 with non-small cell lung cancer.

A single count supports this clonotype. One end of the junction varies from germline; a read error may be responsible. The rearrangement joins TRBV11-2 to TRBJ2-1; no firm D call. The CDR3 is made up of 15 amino acids. Germline V gene sequence: CDR1 SGHAT, CDR2 FQNNGV. CDR3 in DNA: TGTACCAGCAGCTTAATCCTACTGGGGATTGATGAGCAGTTCTTC. Translating it yields CTSSLILLGIDEQFF. Filled out from reference TRBV11-2 and TRBJ2-1, the complete variable domain reads EAGVAQSPRYKIIEKRQSVAFWCNPISGHATLYWYQQILGQGPKLLIQFQNNGVVDDSQLPKDRFSAERLKGVDSTLKIQPAKLEDSAVYLCTSSLILLGIDEQFFGPGTRLTVL.

As concerns this clonotype: A much more abundant neighbour one base away suggests this may be a read error. V gene TRBV6-1 combines with J gene TRBJ2-3, with D unclear. The CDR3 covers 13 residues. Germline CDR1 and CDR2: MNHNS and SASEGT. V was trimmed by 4 bases and J by 1 base, leaving 6 bases between them. Here the CDR3 DNA reads TGTGCCAGCAGTGGGCATGGCACAGATACGCAGTATTTT. This sequence encodes CASSGHGTDTQYF.

A word on this clonotype: One junction end does not reproduce the germline sequence, and a read error may be involved. This chain joins TRBV5-1 and TRBJ2-7; D is tentatively TRBD1 or TRBD2 (5 bases each). CDR1 and CDR2 (germline): SGHRS, YFSETQ. The CDR3 has 14 amino acids. The CDR3 sequence: CASSVGDPSYEQYF. For the CDR3, the DNA is TGCGCCAGCAGCGTCGGGGACCCCTCCTACGAACAGTACTTT.

Comments on this clonotype: One end of the junction fails to match germline, which may point to a read error. The chain has TRBV6-5 and TRBJ2-2; D possibly corresponds to TRBD2 (5 bases). The germline CDR1 and CDR2 sequences are MNHEY and SVGAGI. There are 13 residues in the CDR3. This chain's CDR3 is CTSSAPNTGELLF. CDR3 sequence (DNA): TGTACCAGCAGTGCCCCCAACACCGGGGAGCTGCTTTTT.

A note on this clonotype: This may stem from a read error, because a much larger clone lies one nucleotide away. The chain employs TRBV12-3 or TRBV12-4 and TRBJ2-3; maybe TRBD1 (5 bases). The CDR3 extends over 14 amino acids. V lost 3 bases and J 4 bases, leaving 11 bases between the germline ends. CDR3 sequence: CASSFGQGSDTQYF. CDR3 sequence (DNA): TGTGCCAGCAGTTTCGGCCAGGGCTCAGATACGCAGTATTTT.

The rearrangement links TRBV6-2 or TRBV6-3 to TRBJ2-1; D unclear. V lost 1 base to trimming and J lost 0 bases, with 13 bases between them. CDR1 and CDR2 (germline): MNHEY, SVGEGT. The CDR3 is 17 amino acids. DNA for the CDR3: TGTGCCAGCAGTTACTATACTGTAGCAAGCTCCTACAATGAGCAGTTCTTC. Amino acids: CASSYYTVASSYNEQFF.

This clonotype is medium-sized within its sample. The J gene is TRBJ1-3, the V gene TRBV20-1; the D gene is possibly TRBD1 (5 bases). There are 16 residues in the CDR3. The V end lost 2 bases, the J end lost 2 bases, and 16 bases lay between the germline ends. Per the germline V gene, CDR1 is DFQATT and CDR2 is SNEGSKA (reference sequence). In DNA, the CDR3 is TGCAGTGCTAGACCTACTGCCGGGGGGGCTGGAAACACCATATATTTT. It yields the protein CSARPTAGGAGNTIYF.

V is TRBV11-2 and J is TRBJ1-2, with a tentative D call TRBD1 (6 bases). V gave up 4 bases and J gave up 6 bases, with 12 bases separating them. The germline V gene has CDR1 SGHAT and CDR2 FQNNGV. This CDR3 contains 13 residues. The CDR3 sequence is CASSSRPGDGYTF. The CDR3 DNA follows: TGTGCCAGCAGCTCCCGTCCAGGGGATGGCTACACCTTC. The variable domain in full, completed from reference TRBV11-2 and TRBJ1-2, reads EAGVAQSPRYKIIEKRQSVAFWCNPISGHATLYWYQQILGQGPKLLIQFQNNGVVDDSQLPKDRFSAERLKGVDSTLKIQPAKLEDSAVYLCASSSRPGDGYTFGSGTRLTVV.

To note about this clonotype: At one end the junction does not follow the germline gene, possibly because of a read error. This rearrangement joins TRBV29-1 to TRBJ2-7; 10 bases map to TRBD2. The CDR3 is 13 amino acids. Looked up from germline, CDR1 is SQVTM and CDR2 is ANQGSEA. For the CDR3, the DNA is TGCAGCGTTGGGGGGACTAGCGTCTACGAGCAGAACTTC. Protein: CSVGGTSVYEQNF.

A remark on this clonotype: At one boundary the junction diverges from the germline segment, which might be a read error. The chain recombines TRBV20-1 with TRBJ2-3; 8 bases fit TRBD2. The CDR3 sequence is 16 residues long. Germline CDR1 and CDR2: DFQATT and SNEGSKA (reference sequence). The CDR3 nucleotides read TGCAGTGCCCACCTTGCGGCGGGAGGTAGCACACATACGCAGTATTTT. Amino acid sequence: CSAHLAAGGSTHTQYF.

On this clonotype: The CDR3 end shows no conserved phenylalanine or tryptophan, and so a read error is likely. The gene calls are TRBV20-1 and TRBJ2-7; D ambiguous. This CDR3 spans 13 amino acids. V dropped 1 base and J dropped 3 bases, with 10 bases sitting between them. Germline V gives CDR1 DFQATT, CDR2 SNEGSKA (reference sequence). CDR3 DNA: TGCAGTGCTAGAGTCGGTTCCGACTACGAGCAGTACTTA. Residues: CSARVGSDYEQYL.

With respect to this clonotype: At one of its ends the junction is not consistent with the germline gene, which may arise from a read error. This chain connects TRBV20-1 to TRBJ1-1; 7 bases match TRBD1. From germline, CDR1 is DFQATT and CDR2 SNEGSKA (reference sequence). This CDR3 has 14 amino acids. CDR3: CSTKRGRWVTETFF. The CDR3 DNA sequence: TGCAGTACTAAGAGGGGGCGCTGGGTCACTGAAACTTTCTTT.

V usage is TRBV15 and J usage is TRBJ1-4; 11 bases line up with TRBD1. V shed 4 bases, J shed 6 bases, and the junction held 7 bases outside the gene matches. CDR3 length equals 16 residues. The germline CDR1 and CDR2 sequences are LNHNV and YYDKDF (reference sequence). CDR3 protein: CATSTDRGRGDEKLFF. In nucleotides, the CDR3 is TGTGCCACCAGCACGGACAGGGGGCGCGGGGATGAAAAACTGTTTTTT.

In regard to this clonotype: One junction end disagrees with the germline gene, perhaps due to a read error. This chain links TRBV11-3 with TRBJ2-1; no clear D gene. Germline loops: CDR1 SGHNT, CDR2 YENEEA. This CDR3 is built from 13 residues. The CDR3 DNA sequence: TGTGCCAGCAGACTCACACCTGGCAATAAGCAGTTCTTC. Translation: CASRLTPGNKQFF.

As for this clonotype: One end of the junction varies from germline; a read error may be responsible. J is TRBJ1-1 and V is TRBV11-2; TRBD1 aligns across 9 bases. Germline CDR1 reads SGHAT; CDR2 reads FQNNGV. The CDR3 contains 13 residues. This CDR3 reads CASSLAAGQGAFF. CDR3 coding DNA: TGTGCCAGTAGCTTAGCGGCAGGACAGGGGGCTTTCTTT.

For this clonotype: An end of the junction does not agree with germline; a read error may underlie this. The CDR3 nucleotides read TGCAGTGTTGAAGTCCCTTTAGATACGCGGTATTTT. This sequence encodes CSVEVPLDTRYF. This chain joins TRBV29-1 and TRBJ2-3, with D unresolved. Germline V gene data show CDR1 as SQVTM and CDR2 as ANQGSEA. This CDR3 contains 12 residues.

Ten or more counts support this clonotype. This chain links TRBV10-3 with TRBJ2-1; TRBD2 aligns across 8 bases. The trim removed 10 bases at V and 9 bases at J, leaving 14 bases unmatched. Per the germline V gene, CDR1 is ENHRY and CDR2 is SYGVKD. CDR3 size: 14 residues. Here the CDR3 reads CATNSGGVLREQFF. CDR3 DNA: TGTGCCACGAACTCCGGGGGGGTACTTCGTGAGCAGTTCTTC.

This clonotype was picked up a small number of times. V gene TRBV7-9 combines with J gene TRBJ1-4; D is undetermined. In germline, CDR1 is SEHNR, CDR2 FQNEAQ (reference sequence). Trimming took off 3 bases at V and 8 bases at J, with 16 bases between the two ends. CDR3 length equals 15 residues. In DNA form, the CDR3 reads TGTGCCAGCAGCTTTAGGGCCCAGTCTCGGGAAAAACTGTTTTTT. Amino acid sequence: CASSFRAQSREKLFF.

This chain links TRBV5-5 with TRBJ1-5; D gene uncertain. The CDR3 has 15 amino acids. The germline gives CDR1 SGHKS, CDR2 YYEKEE (reference sequence). Trimming shortened V by 0 bases and J by 0 bases, and 7 bases separated the two germline ends. The CDR3 DNA reads as TGTGCCAGCAGCTTGGACGAATATAGCAATCAGCCCCAGCATTTT. This sequence encodes CASSLDEYSNQPQHF.

At least ten counts were recorded for this clonotype. The chain carries TRBV12-3 or TRBV12-4 and TRBJ2-5, with 11 bases identical to TRBD2. Trimming cost V 3 bases and J 5 bases; bases outside gene matches: 8. The CDR3 is 16 residues long. The CDR3 here is CASSLVSGRALETQYF. CDR3 nucleotide sequence: TGTGCCAGCAGTTTGGTTAGCGGGAGGGCACTCGAGACCCAGTACTTC.

This clonotype was seen once. A much larger clone sits a single nucleotide away, making a read error possible. The V gene is TRBV4-2, the J gene TRBJ2-6, with a tentative D call TRBD1 (5 bases). CDR1 is LGHNA and CDR2 is YNFKEQ in the germline V gene. This CDR3 comprises 17 residues. CDR3 amino acids: CASSQVAGSPGANVLSF. In DNA form, the CDR3 reads TGTGCCAGCAGCCAAGTCGCAGGGTCCCCTGGGGCCAACGTCCTGAGTTTC.